The next 24 T cell receptor beta chains were all read from a single sample in a study of T cell repertoires in cytomegalovirus infection (dated by TCRdb to the late 2010s). TCRdb shows the sequencer as Illumina HiSeq 1500. In TCRdb, the public reads were trimmed at Q25 with fastp and aligned with MiXCR, with productive beta chains retained. Entries are consolidated by CDR3 protein sequence, retaining the most common genes and DNA. The sample includes hundreds of thousands of distinct CDR3 sequences, with roughly 17% observed a single time. Of the sample, 12% is held by the ten largest clones. The specimen sequenced was PBMCs. These receptors originate from a human donor in good health (CMV status not recorded). Some clones in this sample may be carry-over from other donors' samples.

This chain uses TRBV6-2 or TRBV6-3 with TRBJ2-7, with 14 bases identical to TRBD2. Germline CDR1 is MNHEY and CDR2 is SVGEGT. CDR3 length: 18 residues. J was trimmed by 6 bases and V by 5 bases; bases with no gene match: 15. CDR3 bases: TGTGCCAGCAGTATCCAGCCGGGACTAGCGGGGGAAGTCTCCGAGCAGTACTTC. Its protein product is CASSIQPGLAGEVSEQYF.

This clonotype was counted between two and nine times. V gene TRBV7-9 combines with J gene TRBJ1-6; TRBD1 might be the D (5 bases). The CDR3 sequence is 15 residues long. Germline assignment: CDR1 SEHNR and CDR2 FQNEAQ (reference sequence). Deletions cut 5 bases from V and 5 bases from J, with 13 bases between. The CDR3 is CASSPKDRDNSPLHF. The CDR3 nucleotides read TGTGCCAGCAGCCCCAAAGACAGAGATAATTCACCCCTCCACTTT.

Only a few counts were recorded for this clonotype. The rearrangement uses TRBV28 and TRBJ1-6; D gene ambiguous. The germline V and J ends were trimmed by 7 bases and 0 bases, with 19 bases remaining between them. The CDR3 extends over 18 amino acids. CDR1 and CDR2 from the germline V gene are MDHEN and SYDVKM. CDR3 region: CASTTSRKGSSYNSPLHF. DNA for the CDR3: TGTGCCAGCACAACAAGCAGGAAGGGAAGCTCCTATAATTCACCCCTCCACTTT.

V is TRBV7-2 and J is TRBJ2-4; D may be TRBD1 or TRBD2 (5 bases each). This CDR3 has 14 amino acids. The V gene lost 3 bases and the J gene lost 0 bases, with 6 bases spanning the gap. In germline, CDR1 is SGHTA, CDR2 FQGNSA. The CDR3 DNA is TGTGCCAGCAGCTTGGGGGTAGCCAAAAACATTCAGTACTTC. It yields the protein CASSLGVAKNIQYF.

A few counts support this clonotype. The chain links TRBV7-9 to TRBJ2-6; 8 bases agree with TRBD1. Trimming took 2 bases from V and 0 from J; bases not matched to a gene: 6. CDR1 and CDR2 from the germline V gene are SEHNR and FQNEAQ (reference sequence). The CDR3 consists of 18 residues. The CDR3 sequence is CASSLWTGRSSGANVLTF. CDR3 in DNA: TGTGCCAGCAGCTTATGGACAGGGAGGAGCTCTGGGGCCAACGTCCTGACTTTC.

This clonotype was picked up a small number of times. This rearrangement joins TRBV28 to TRBJ2-2, with D perhaps TRBD1 (7 bases). The CDR3 runs 15 residues. CDR1 and CDR2 (germline): MDHEN, SYDVKM. Trimming took off 8 bases at V and 0 bases at J, with 13 bases between the two ends. In DNA form, the CDR3 reads TGTGCCAGCGTTCAGGGGGGAACGAACACCGGGGAGCTGTTTTTT. Encoded protein: CASVQGGTNTGELFF.

This clonotype was observed at least ten times. The chain has TRBV7-2 and TRBJ1-4, with D maybe TRBD1 (6 bases). This CDR3 region has 16 residues. Per germline, CDR1 SGHTA and CDR2 FQGNSA. V was clipped by 1 base and J by 0 bases, with 9 bases between them. CDR3 nucleotide sequence: TGTGCCAGCAGCTTAGGGCAGGGGCCAACTAATGAAAAACTGTTTTTT. This translates into CASSLGQGPTNEKLFF.

The rearrangement joins TRBV10-3 to TRBJ2-7; 8 bases agree with TRBD1. V trimming: 3 bases; J trimming: 6 bases; junction bases outside the gene matches: 16. Germline-derived CDR1 and CDR2 are ENHRY and SYGVKD. CDR3 size: 17 residues. The CDR3 DNA is TGTGCCATCAGTGAACCTAAAAGAGACAGGGGCCCCGGCGAGCAGTACTTC. Its protein product is CAISEPKRDRGPGEQYF.

This clonotype appeared many times. This chain links TRBV7-8 with TRBJ2-5; 9 nucleotides align to TRBD2. CDR1 and CDR2 from the germline V gene are SGHVS and FQNEAQ. With V trimmed by 5 bases and J by 2 bases, 6 bases remained unmatched. The CDR3 is 15 amino acids. CDR3 loop: CASSLGTSLQETQYF. The CDR3 nucleotides are TGTGCCAGCAGCCTGGGGACTAGCTTACAAGAGACCCAGTACTTC.

This rearrangement joins TRBV5-5 to TRBJ1-6, with D perhaps TRBD1 (6 bases). Germline V gene data show CDR1 as SGHKS and CDR2 as YYEKEE (reference sequence). Trimming took 7 bases from V and 3 from J, leaving 14 bases between them. The CDR3 consists of 15 residues. CDR3 sequence: CASGSGAFYNSPLHF. CDR3 sequence (DNA): TGTGCCAGCGGATCAGGGGCGTTCTATAATTCACCCCTCCACTTT.

This clonotype was seen many times. V usage is TRBV12-3 or TRBV12-4 and J usage is TRBJ1-6; TRBD1 matches 7 bases. This CDR3 comprises 17 residues. After removal of 6 bases from V and 0 bases from J, the junction contained 8 bases not matched to a gene. Written as DNA, the CDR3 is TGTGCCAGCAGCGACAGGGACCGTAGCTCCTATAATTCACCCCTCCACTTT. Its protein product is CASSDRDRSSYNSPLHF.

This clonotype was counted a few times. This rearrangement joins TRBV15 to TRBJ1-5, with D uncertain. Germline V lookup: CDR1 LNHNV, CDR2 YYDKDF (reference sequence). Trimming removed 0 bases at V and 6 bases at J, with 12 bases between. The CDR3 runs 15 residues. In nucleotides, the CDR3 is TGTGCCACCAGCAGAGATCTGATGGCGATTCAGCCCCAGCATTTT. Its translation is CATSRDLMAIQPQHF.

This clonotype occurred many times. The gene calls are TRBV4-1 and TRBJ2-1; 12 bases match TRBD2. The CDR3 extends over 16 amino acids. The trim removed 5 bases at V and 9 bases at J, leaving 11 bases unmatched. Germline V gene data show CDR1 as MGHRA and CDR2 as YSYEKL. CDR3: CASSARTSGDMGEQFF. Written as DNA, the CDR3 is TGCGCCAGCAGCGCCCGGACTAGCGGGGACATGGGTGAGCAGTTCTTC.

V usage is TRBV14 and J usage is TRBJ2-3; 9 bases line up with TRBD1. With V trimmed by 4 bases and J by 2 bases, 7 bases remained unmatched. Per germline, CDR1 SGHDN and CDR2 FVKESK. This CDR3 region has 16 residues. The DNA of the CDR3 is TGTGCCAGCAGCCCGCTGGACAGGGGTCCCACAGATACGCAGTATTTT. Protein: CASSPLDRGPTDTQYF.

This clonotype was picked up many times. V gene TRBV5-6 combines with J gene TRBJ2-3; D ambiguous. V lost 0 bases, J lost 0 bases, and 5 bases lay in between. Germline V lookup: CDR1 SGHDT, CDR2 YYEEEE. The length of the CDR3 is 14 residues. The CDR3, as DNA: TGTGCCAGCAGCTTGGTATCTAGCACAGATACGCAGTATTTT. It codes for CASSLVSSTDTQYF.

In its sample, this clonotype was seen many times. The CDR3 loop reads CSASRQGIYEQYF. CDR3 nucleotides: TGCAGTGCTAGCCGTCAGGGAATCTACGAGCAGTACTTC. The rearrangement uses TRBV20-1 and TRBJ2-7; tentatively, D is TRBD1 (5 bases). Trimming shortened V by 3 bases and J by 3 bases, and 12 bases separated the two germline ends. Germline CDR1 reads DFQATT; CDR2 reads SNEGSKA (reference sequence). CDR3 length: 13 amino acids.

A few counts support this clonotype. The chain carries TRBV5-1 and TRBJ2-1, with 8 bases that match TRBD1. V gave up 3 bases and J gave up 7 bases; unmatched junction bases: 9. The CDR3 loop spans 15 amino acids. CDR1 SGHRS and CDR2 YFSETQ come from the germline V gene. CDR3 sequence (DNA): TGCGCCAGCAGCTCGGGACAGGTCTCCCCGAATGAGCAGTTCTTC. Translation: CASSSGQVSPNEQFF.

The table lists this clonotype with a few counts. The V gene is TRBV20-1, the J gene TRBJ2-1, with TRBD2 matching over 13 bases. V dropped 3 bases and J dropped 8; count of bases not matched to a gene: 1. CDR3 length equals 13 residues. Looked up from germline, CDR1 is DFQATT and CDR2 is SNEGSKA (reference sequence). The CDR3 coding sequence is TGCAGTGCTAGGGGGACTAGCGGGGATGAGCAGTTCTTC. Protein product: CSARGTSGDEQFF.

J is TRBJ1-4 and V is TRBV5-4, with TRBD1 matching 7 bases. With V trimmed by 4 bases and J by 11 bases, 5 bases remained unmatched. In germline, CDR1 is SGHNT, CDR2 YYREEE (reference sequence). The CDR3 spans 12 residues. DNA of the CDR3: TGTGCCAGCAGCCCCCCAGGGGGGAAACTGTTTTTT. Its protein product is CASSPPGGKLFF.

The rearrangement links TRBV25-1 to TRBJ1-2; no reliable D call. This CDR3 spans 16 amino acids. The V gene's germline CDR1 is MGHDK and CDR2 SYGVNS. The ends were cut back, 2 bases at V and 7 bases at J, with 20 bases in the middle. CDR3: CASSETRYTQPLGYTF. The CDR3 DNA sequence: TGTGCCAGCAGTGAAACTCGGTATACCCAGCCCCTTGGCTACACCTTC.

This clonotype has only a few counts. As DNA, the CDR3 is TGTGCCAGCAGCTTAGGACCCGCCTACAATGAGCAGTTCTTC. Translation gives CASSLGPAYNEQFF. The chain uses TRBV7-9 and TRBJ2-1; D remains unclear. Germline CDR1 is SEHNR and CDR2 is FQNEAQ (reference sequence). The ends were cut back, 1 base at V and 2 bases at J, with 6 bases in the middle. The CDR3 totals 14 residues.

At least ten counts were recorded for this clonotype. J is TRBJ2-7 and V is TRBV7-8; no firm D call. Trimming cost V 0 bases and J 2 bases, with 5 bases left between them. Germline CDR1 and CDR2: SGHVS and FQNEAQ. This CDR3 contains 13 residues. CDR3 sequence (DNA): TGTGCCAGCAGCTTAGCCCGGACCTACGAGCAGTACTTC. Protein: CASSLARTYEQYF.

This clonotype was recorded at least ten times. The chain has TRBV11-2 and TRBJ2-2, with D unresolved. V was shortened by 0 bases and J by 4 bases, with 3 bases between the two germline ends. CDR1 and CDR2 from the germline V gene are SGHAT and FQNNGV. There are 13 residues in the CDR3. The CDR3 nucleotides read TGTGCCAGCAGCTTAGAACCCACCGGGGAGCTGTTTTTT. It translates to CASSLEPTGELFF.

This clonotype occurred a few times. The chain is built from TRBV11-2 and TRBJ2-3, with D unclear. V lost 5 bases and J 2 bases, leaving 17 bases between the germline ends. There are 16 residues in the CDR3. Germline V gene data show CDR1 as SGHAT and CDR2 as FQNNGV. Written as DNA, the CDR3 is TGTGCCAGCAGCCCCCCCGGGTCCCGATTCACAGATACGCAGTATTTT. Amino acids: CASSPPGSRFTDTQYF.